These 28 T cell receptor beta chains came from one sample sequenced in a study of preoperative IRX-2 immunotherapy in early breast cancer. Profiling relied on immunoSEQ multiplex PCR, and the TCRdb table lists in-frame clones only, not all of them. The sample yields a few thousand clones, 78% seen once. Noted treatment: preoperative locoregional IRX-2 cytokine immunotherapy. The material sequenced was tumor tissue, taken after IRX-2 immunotherapy. The receptors come from a human donor with breast cancer.

The rearrangement joins TRBV6-8 to TRBJ1-2, with D perhaps matching TRBD1 (5 bases). Germline CDR1 and CDR2: MNHGY and SAAAGT. CDR3 length equals 14 residues. V lost 2 bases, J lost 7 bases, and 14 bases lay in between. The chain's CDR3 is CASSYLGGFGGYTF. The CDR3 DNA reads as TGTGCCAGCAGTTACCTTGGGGGGTTTGGTGGCTACACCTTC.

The chain is built from TRBV19 and TRBJ2-1; D gene ambiguous. The CDR3 consists of 13 residues. Germline assignment: CDR1 LNHDA and CDR2 SQIVND (reference sequence). V was cut by 4 bases and J by 9 bases, with 13 bases left in between. The CDR3, as DNA: TGTGCCAGTAGTACACAAGGCGGCCTTGAGCAGTTCTTC. This sequence encodes CASSTQGGLEQFF.

This rearrangement joins TRBV19 to TRBJ1-5; D not resolved. The germline V gene encodes CDR1 LNHDA and CDR2 SQIVND (reference sequence). Trimming removed 3 bases at V and 4 bases at J, with 13 bases between. The CDR3 spans 15 residues. The CDR3: CASSITKGGNQPQHF. DNA of the CDR3: TGTGCCAGTAGTATTACCAAGGGAGGAAATCAGCCCCAGCATTTT.

This clone was seen a few times. This rearrangement joins TRBV11-3 to TRBJ2-1; 11 nucleotides line up with TRBD2. Germline V gene lookup returns CDR1 SGHNT and CDR2 YENEEA. Trimming took 5 bases from V and 3 from J; bases not matched to a gene: 9. The CDR3 extends over 17 amino acids. The CDR3 DNA follows: TGTGCCAGCAGCATCGTGACTAGCGGGACCCGCTACAATGAGCAGTTCTTC. Its translation is CASSIVTSGTRYNEQFF.

The chain couples TRBV15 to TRBJ2-3; no firm D call. This CDR3 region has 16 residues. The germline V gene encodes CDR1 LNHNV and CDR2 YYDKDF (reference sequence). Trimming removed 0 bases at V and 4 bases at J, with 14 bases between. CDR3 bases: TGTGCCACCAGCAGAGATTGGGCCGAACCCGCAGATACGCAGTATTTT. Its protein is CATSRDWAEPADTQYF.

This chain connects TRBV6-8 to TRBJ1-2; 11 nucleotides align to TRBD1. Trimming at V came to 4 bases and at J to 4 bases, leaving 5 bases not matched to a gene. Germline V lookup: CDR1 MNHGY, CDR2 SAAAGT. CDR3 size: 15 residues. CDR3 sequence: CASSSPGQGGYGYTF. The CDR3 region has the DNA TGTGCCAGCAGTTCCCCGGGACAGGGGGGCTATGGCTACACCTTC.

J is TRBJ2-1 and V is TRBV23-1, with D maybe TRBD1 (5 bases). TRBV23-1 carries the ORF label, with uncertain function. The CDR3 is 15 residues long. V was trimmed by 6 bases and J by 3 bases, leaving 15 bases between them. The DNA of the CDR3 is TGCGCCAGCAGCCAAGGGGCTCTCATCTACAATGAGCAGTTCTTC. It codes for CASSQGALIYNEQFF.

The chain joins TRBV19 to TRBJ2-1, with TRBD2 as a possible D gene (5 bases). Germline CDR1 is LNHDA and CDR2 is SQIVND (reference sequence). The CDR3 covers 14 residues. V lost 5 bases, J lost 6 bases, and 14 bases lay in between. The CDR3 DNA sequence: TGTGCCAGTAGTCGTGGCGGGTTTGGCAATGAGCAGTTCTTC. Protein: CASSRGGFGNEQFF.

This clone occurred a few times. The V gene is TRBV19, the J gene TRBJ1-2; TRBD1 matches at 7 bases. V was clipped by 5 bases and J by 7 bases; unmatched bases: 16. The CDR3 runs to 16 residues. Germline V CDR1 and CDR2: LNHDA, SQIVND (reference sequence). In DNA form, the CDR3 reads TGTGCCAGTAGTCGGGACAGCCAACGATCCCTCTCTGGCTACACCTTC. Amino acid sequence: CASSRDSQRSLSGYTF.

The chain employs TRBV5-1 and TRBJ2-1; 10 positions agree with TRBD2. Looked up from germline, CDR1 is SGHRS and CDR2 is YFSETQ. V shed 0 bases, J shed 4 bases, and the junction held 10 bases outside the gene matches. There are 18 residues in the CDR3. CDR3 sequence: CASSLEGLAGGGYNEQFF. The CDR3 DNA follows: TGCGCCAGCAGCTTGGAGGGTTTAGCGGGAGGCGGGTACAATGAGCAGTTCTTC.

The chain employs TRBV14 and TRBJ1-1; the D is unclear. Between the trimmed V and J ends, which lost 1 base and 2 bases, there was a span of 11 bases. The CDR3 runs 15 residues. Germline-derived CDR1 and CDR2 are SGHDN and FVKESK. CDR3 residues: CASSQVLGHNTEAFF. The CDR3 nucleotides are TGTGCCAGCAGCCAAGTCTTAGGGCACAACACTGAAGCTTTCTTT.

This clone was counted a single time. The V and J genes are TRBV28 and TRBJ2-5; TRBD2 matches at 9 bases. CDR1 and CDR2 from the germline V gene are MDHEN and SYDVKM. After removal of 2 bases from V and 1 base from J, the junction contained 5 bases not matched to a gene. This CDR3 contains 16 residues. In DNA, the CDR3 is TGTGCCAGCAGTTTAGCTAGCGGGGTAAGCCAAGAGACCCAGTACTTC. Its protein product is CASSLASGVSQETQYF.

This clone is labeled as large. This chain connects TRBV11-3 to TRBJ1-1; possible D gene TRBD1, 6 bases. The V end was cut by 6 bases, the J end by 1 base, with 12 bases between. The CDR3 totals 14 residues. Germline assignment: CDR1 SGHNT and CDR2 YENEEA. CDR3 region: CASRDETGNTEAFF. In DNA, the CDR3 is TGTGCCAGCAGGGACGAGACAGGGAACACTGAAGCTTTCTTT.

The chain uses TRBV18 and TRBJ1-1; no clear D gene. Trimming stripped 2 bases from V and 1 base from J, with 17 bases between. Looked up from germline, CDR1 is KGHSH and CDR2 is LQKENI. The CDR3 runs 17 residues. The chain's CDR3 is CASSPGAAYETNTEAFF. The CDR3 DNA sequence: TGTGCCAGCTCACCAGGAGCGGCCTATGAGACGAACACTGAAGCTTTCTTT.

DNA for the CDR3: TGTGCCACCAGCACCCGACGACAGGGCTCTGGAAACACCATATATTTT. This sequence encodes CATSTRRQGSGNTIYF. V gene TRBV15 combines with J gene TRBJ1-3, with 7 bases that match TRBD1. Germline V CDR1 and CDR2: LNHNV, YYDKDF (reference sequence). V lost 4 bases, J lost 0 bases, and 6 bases stayed unmatched. The CDR3 has 16 residues.

The V gene is TRBV29-1, the J gene TRBJ2-2; TRBD1 aligns across 9 bases. This CDR3 comprises 16 residues. Germline trimming cut 3 bases from V and 6 bases from J; bases unmatched to any gene: 11. Germline values: CDR1 SQVTM, CDR2 ANQGSEA. The CDR3 region is CSVDTWGTGLSGELFF. The DNA for the CDR3 is TGCAGCGTTGACACCTGGGGGACAGGGTTGTCCGGGGAGCTGTTTTTT.

Details on this clone: A read error may account for a junction end that differs from germline. This chain links TRBV6-8 with TRBJ1-5; no definite D call. CDR1 MNHGY and CDR2 SAAAGT come from the germline V gene. CDR3 size: 13 residues. CDR3 protein: CASSIDSDQPQHF. The DNA of the CDR3 is TGTGCCAGCAGTATTGATAGCGATCAGCCCCAGCATTTT.

Worth noting for this clone: This specimen includes other DNA sequences encoding the same CDR3. The gene calls are TRBV5-1 and TRBJ1-2, with 8 bases matching TRBD1. V trimming: 2 bases; J trimming: 2 bases; junction bases outside the gene matches: 5. From germline, CDR1 is SGHRS and CDR2 YFSETQ. The length of the CDR3 is 15 residues. The CDR3 sequence is CASSLGTGENYGYTF. The CDR3, as DNA: TGCGCCAGCAGCTTAGGGACAGGAGAAAACTATGGCTACACCTTC.

The rearrangement uses TRBV10-3 and TRBJ1-1; tentatively, D is TRBD1 (5 bases). There are 14 residues in the CDR3. Trimming removed 2 bases from V and 1 base from J, with 8 bases in between. Germline V gives CDR1 ENHRY, CDR2 SYGVKD. The CDR3 sequence is CAISEGGENTEAFF. The DNA of the CDR3 is TGTGCCATCAGTGAGGGGGGAGAGAACACTGAAGCTTTCTTT.

The CDR3 loop is CASSFGGRSGNTIYF. CDR3 bases: TGCGCCAGCAGCTTTGGCGGACGCTCTGGAAACACCATATATTTT. This sequence joins TRBV5-1 and TRBJ1-3, with D uncertain. The CDR3 extends over 15 amino acids. Germline V gene data show CDR1 as SGHRS and CDR2 as YFSETQ. V dropped 2 bases and J dropped 0 bases, with 9 bases sitting between them.

The rearrangement uses TRBV29-1 and TRBJ1-2, with a possible D match to TRBD1 (5 bases). There are 13 residues in the CDR3. Trimming left V 2 bases short and J 8 bases short, with 15 bases between. The germline V gene has CDR1 SQVTM and CDR2 ANQGSEA. For the CDR3, the DNA is TGCAGCGTTGAAATAAACAGGCAATACGGCTACACCTTC. This gives the protein CSVEINRQYGYTF.

The chain couples TRBV6-8 to TRBJ2-5; D may be TRBD2 (6 bases). Germline CDR1 and CDR2: MNHGY and SAAAGT. Trimming left V 8 bases short and J 4 bases short, with 20 bases between. The CDR3 extends over 15 amino acids. CDR3 loop: CASQIFRRGAETQYF. In nucleotides, the CDR3 is TGTGCCAGCCAGATTTTCAGGAGGGGAGCAGAGACCCAGTACTTC.

V and J are TRBV7-7 and TRBJ2-1, with 10 bases matching TRBD2. Per germline, CDR1 SSHAT and CDR2 FNYEAQ (reference sequence). Trimming cost V 4 bases and J 4 bases; bases outside gene matches: 4. This CDR3 spans 15 amino acids. DNA of the CDR3: TGTGCCAGCAGCTCTAGCGGGAGCACTTACAATGAGCAGTTCTTC. Translated, it gives CASSSSGSTYNEQFF.

This chain connects TRBV28 to TRBJ2-1; D is possibly TRBD2 (6 bases). Per germline, CDR1 MDHEN and CDR2 SYDVKM. The CDR3 extends over 14 amino acids. V was shortened by 3 bases and J by 2 bases, with 8 bases between the two germline ends. The CDR3 sequence: CASSLPGAYNEQFF. The CDR3 DNA is TGTGCCAGCAGTTTGCCGGGGGCCTACAATGAGCAGTTCTTC. The full variable domain, completed using reference TRBV28 and TRBJ2-1, is DVKVTQSSRYLVKRTGEKVFLECVQDMDHENMFWYRQDPGLGLRLIYFSYDVKMKEKGDIPEGYSVSREKKERFSLILESASTNQTSMYLCASSLPGAYNEQFFGPGTRLTVL.

This clone showed up just once. V usage is TRBV29-1 and J usage is TRBJ1-2, with 10 nucleotides matching TRBD1. There are 14 residues in the CDR3. V lost 3 bases to trimming and J lost 5 bases; unmatched junction nucleotides: 6. Germline V gene data show CDR1 as SQVTM and CDR2 as ANQGSEA. The chain's CDR3 is CSVDAGTGVYGYTF. CDR3 DNA sequence: TGCAGCGTTGATGCCGGGACAGGGGTATATGGCTACACCTTC.

V gene TRBV30 combines with J gene TRBJ1-3; no reliable D call. The germline V gene encodes CDR1 GTSNPN and CDR2 SVGIG (reference sequence). Trimming pared 2 bases from V and 1 base from J, leaving 6 bases between. This CDR3 has 13 amino acids. The CDR3 coding sequence is TGTGCCTGGAGTCTAACTTCTGGAAACACCATATATTTT. This codes for CAWSLTSGNTIYF. Drawing the rest from reference TRBV30 and TRBJ1-3, the complete variable domain is SQTIHQWPATLVQPVGSPLSLECTVEGTSNPNLYWYRQAAGRGLQLLFYSVGIGQISSEVPQNLSASRPQDRQFILSSKKLLLSDSGFYLCAWSLTSGNTIYFGEGSWLTVV.

The V call is TRBV11-3, the J call TRBJ1-1; 7 bases line up with TRBD1. CDR1 is SGHNT and CDR2 is YENEEA in the germline V gene. The CDR3 sequence is 16 residues long. V lost 6 bases and J lost 0; bases outside the gene matches: 10. CDR3 sequence (DNA): TGTGCCAGCAGATCAGGCCAGGGGGGAATGAACACTGAAGCTTTCTTT. Protein: CASRSGQGGMNTEAFF. The entire variable domain, with the rest obtained from reference TRBV11-3 and TRBJ1-1, is as follows: EAGVVQSPRYKIIEKKQPVAFWCNPISGHNTLYWYLQNLGQGPELLIRYENEEAVDDSQLPKDRFSAERLKGVDSTLKIQPAELGDSAVYLCASRSGQGGMNTEAFFGQGTRLTVV.

This clone appeared a few times. The V call is TRBV19, the J call TRBJ2-1; D perhaps matches TRBD2 (5 bases). The CDR3 has 12 residues. Germline CDR1 reads LNHDA; CDR2 reads SQIVND (reference sequence). The ends were cut back, 3 bases at V and 8 bases at J, with 8 bases in the middle. In DNA, the CDR3 is TGTGCCAGTAGTATGTCCGGGGATGAGCAGTTCTTC. Translated, it gives CASSMSGDEQFF.